These 25 T cell receptor beta chains were sequenced from one sample in a study of immune evolution from preneoplasia to lung adenocarcinoma. The method was immunoSEQ multiplex PCR; TCRdb's version includes in-frame clones alone and lacks a portion of them. The sample contains about 41,000 clones, approximately 79% of which appear only once. Sequencing was done on a sample of FFPE invasive lung adenocarcinoma tissue. Receptor source: a person in their sixties or seventies with lung adenocarcinoma.

The V and J genes are TRBV5-1 and TRBJ2-1, with D tentatively TRBD1 (5 bases). CDR1 and CDR2 from the germline V gene are SGHRS and YFSETQ. V was cut by 5 bases and J by 10 bases, with 16 bases left in between. CDR3 length: 13 amino acids. CDR3 in amino acids: CASSDSGLREQFF. In DNA form, the CDR3 reads TGCGCCAGCAGTGACTCAGGGTTACGGGAGCAGTTCTTC.

J is TRBJ2-7 and V is TRBV29-1; 10 bases are shared with TRBD2. With 7 bases clipped from V and 4 bases from J, the junction kept 4 bases outside the gene matches. Germline CDR1 is SQVTM and CDR2 is ANQGSEA. This CDR3 region has 12 residues. The CDR3 loop is CSAGLAEYEQYF. DNA of the CDR3: TGCAGCGCTGGACTAGCGGAGTACGAGCAGTACTTC.

The rearrangement links TRBV11-1 to TRBJ2-3; TRBD2 agrees at 9 bases. V lost 6 bases, J lost 6 bases, and 7 bases stayed unmatched. This CDR3 is 14 amino acids long. CDR1 SGHAT and CDR2 FQDESV come from the germline V gene (reference sequence). The CDR3 DNA follows: TGTGCCAGCAGTCAAGGGACTAGCAAGGATACGCAGTATTTT. Translating gives CASSQGTSKDTQYF.

CDR3 residues: CASGSFTGELFF. CDR3 bases: TGTGCCAGCGGGAGTTTCACCGGGGAGCTGTTTTTT. The chain is built from TRBV28 and TRBJ2-2, with D perhaps TRBD2 (5 bases). Deletions cut 8 bases from V and 4 bases from J, with 8 bases between. This CDR3 has 12 amino acids. CDR1 and CDR2 from the germline V gene are MDHEN and SYDVKM.

The J gene is TRBJ2-1, the V gene TRBV11-2; TRBD1 aligns across 10 bases. The V gene end was trimmed by 4 bases and the J gene end by 6 bases; junction bases not matched to a gene: 12. The CDR3 sequence is 17 residues long. CDR1 is SGHAT and CDR2 is FQNNGV in the germline V gene. The CDR3 sequence: CASSSGQGVLPGNEQFF. CDR3 DNA sequence: TGTGCCAGCAGCTCCGGACAGGGGGTCCTCCCTGGCAATGAGCAGTTCTTC.

J is TRBJ2-1 and V is TRBV6-1; the match to TRBD2 covers 14 bases. The V and J ends lost 6 bases and 7 bases, in that order; junction bases with no gene match: 2. The CDR3 sequence is 14 residues long. CDR1 MNHNS and CDR2 SASEGT come from the germline V gene. CDR3 residues: CASRRTSGRNEQFF. The CDR3 coding sequence is TGTGCCAGCAGGAGGACTAGCGGGAGGAATGAGCAGTTCTTC.

The chain recombines TRBV15 with TRBJ1-5; TRBD1 might be the D (5 bases). This CDR3 has 15 residues. V was cut by 3 bases and J by 0 bases, with 9 bases left in between. The germline V gene encodes CDR1 LNHNV and CDR2 YYDKDF (reference sequence). CDR3 region: CATSSRVDSNQPQHF. CDR3 nucleotides: TGTGCCACCAGCAGCAGGGTAGATAGCAATCAGCCCCAGCATTTT.

This chain connects TRBV6-1 to TRBJ1-5; D is ambiguous. The CDR3 sequence is 14 residues long. The V gene lost 4 bases and the J gene lost 1 base, with 8 bases spanning the gap. Germline V gives CDR1 MNHNS, CDR2 SASEGT. In nucleotides, the CDR3 is TGTGCCAGCAGTGCAGAAATAAGCAATCAGCCCCAGCATTTT. Translating gives CASSAEISNQPQHF.

This chain joins TRBV18 and TRBJ2-5; 10 nucleotides line up with TRBD2. Germline loops: CDR1 KGHSH, CDR2 LQKENI. The CDR3 runs 13 residues. The ends lost 3 bases at V and 5 bases at J; junction bases unmatched: 0. As DNA, the CDR3 is TGTGCCAGCTCACCGGGACTAGCGGAGACCCAGTACTTC. Its translation: CASSPGLAETQYF.

This clone appeared a single time. The rearrangement joins TRBV28 to TRBJ2-7, with TRBD2 matching 8 bases. Germline V gene lookup returns CDR1 MDHEN and CDR2 SYDVKM. Trimming took 2 bases from V and 6 from J; bases not matched to a gene: 12. This CDR3 is built from 16 residues. This chain's CDR3 is CASSLLPGGPMSEQYF. The CDR3 region has the DNA TGTGCCAGCAGTTTACTGCCGGGAGGGCCGATGAGCGAGCAGTACTTC.

This clone was seen only once. The chain couples TRBV5-1 to TRBJ2-1, with a possible D match to TRBD2 (7 bases). Germline loops: CDR1 SGHRS, CDR2 YFSETQ. The CDR3 covers 15 residues. V was shortened by 6 bases and J by 2 bases, with 15 bases between the two germline ends. CDR3 protein: CASTKGEGTYNEQFF. In DNA form, the CDR3 reads TGCGCCAGCACCAAGGGGGAGGGGACCTACAATGAGCAGTTCTTC.

This chain uses TRBV5-8 with TRBJ2-5; no clear D gene. The CDR3 sequence is 15 residues long. The V end was cut by 0 bases, the J end by 3 bases, with 12 bases between. In germline, CDR1 is SGHTS, CDR2 YDEGEE. For the CDR3, the DNA is TGTGCCAGCAGCTTGGGTCGGCTAGAGAAAGAGACCCAGTACTTC. Protein: CASSLGRLEKETQYF. Combining the CDR3 with reference TRBV5-8 and TRBJ2-5 gives the whole variable domain EAGVTQSPTHLIKTRGQQATLRCSPISGHTSVYWYQQALGLGLQFLLWYDEGEERNRGNFPPRFSGRQFPNYSSELNVNALELEDSALYLCASSLGRLEKETQYFGPGTRLLVL.

The chain has TRBV19 and TRBJ1-5; TRBD1 agrees at 9 bases. Germline CDR1 is LNHDA and CDR2 is SQIVND (reference sequence). The CDR3 is 17 residues long. After removal of 4 bases from V and 3 bases from J, the junction contained 10 bases not matched to a gene. The CDR3, as DNA: TGTGCCAGTAGTAGGGGAAACAGGGGGCGCGTCAATCAGCCCCAGCATTTT. Translation gives CASSRGNRGRVNQPQHF.

This rearrangement joins TRBV29-1 to TRBJ2-1; D unclear. This CDR3 spans 13 amino acids. V lost 4 bases and J 13 bases, leaving 20 bases between the germline ends. Germline V gene lookup returns CDR1 SQVTM and CDR2 ANQGSEA. Here the CDR3 DNA reads TGCAGCGTTGCTGAGTTGATTGGGCCAGGACAGTTCTTC. Encoded protein: CSVAELIGPGQFF.

V usage is TRBV6-6 and J usage is TRBJ1-4; 8 bases are a match to TRBD1. CDR3 length: 16 amino acids. Trimming cost V 4 bases and J 2 bases; bases outside gene matches: 6. CDR1 MNHNY and CDR2 SVGAGI come from the germline V gene (reference sequence). The DNA for the CDR3 is TGTGCCAGCAGTTCCTGGACAGGGTCGACTAATGAAAAACTGTTTTTT. It codes for CASSSWTGSTNEKLFF.

The rearrangement links TRBV5-1 to TRBJ1-1; no definite D call. Trimming stripped 0 bases from V and 3 bases from J, with 6 bases between. CDR1 SGHRS and CDR2 YFSETQ come from the germline V gene. This CDR3 is 13 amino acids long. The CDR3 spells CASSLVADTEAFF. The CDR3 DNA is TGCGCCAGCAGCTTGGTTGCGGACACTGAAGCTTTCTTT.

This clone was seen only a few times. V usage is TRBV7-2 and J usage is TRBJ2-7; TRBD1 matches at 7 bases. The trim removed 5 bases at V and 0 bases at J, leaving 10 bases unmatched. The CDR3 is 16 residues long. Germline loops: CDR1 SGHTA, CDR2 FQGNSA. The CDR3 is CASSATGTEHSYEQYF. In DNA, the CDR3 is TGTGCCAGCAGCGCGACCGGGACAGAACACTCCTACGAGCAGTACTTC.

This clone was detected only once. The V call is TRBV11-2, the J call TRBJ1-1; unclear D gene. V was cut by 5 bases and J by 3 bases, with 19 bases left in between. Per the germline V gene, CDR1 is SGHAT and CDR2 is FQNNGV. This CDR3 is built from 16 residues. The CDR3 sequence is CASSLLSGRRDTEAFF. The CDR3 DNA reads as TGTGCCAGCAGCCTACTCTCGGGCAGGAGGGACACTGAAGCTTTCTTT.

The V gene is TRBV30, the J gene TRBJ2-1, with a tentative D call TRBD2 (7 bases). The V gene lost 8 bases and the J gene lost 7 bases, with 21 bases spanning the gap. The CDR3 length is 14 residues. Germline V gene sequence: CDR1 GTSNPN, CDR2 SVGIG (reference sequence). The CDR3: CAAPGGGRKNEQFF. The CDR3 DNA follows: TGTGCCGCTCCGGGGGGCGGGAGAAAGAATGAGCAGTTCTTC.

This chain connects TRBV2 to TRBJ1-2; a weak D match, TRBD1 (6 bases). CDR3 length: 14 amino acids. V lost 4 bases and J 6 bases, leaving 15 bases between the germline ends. Germline CDR1 is SNHLY and CDR2 is FYNNEI. CDR3 region: CASSVLRGGHGYTF. CDR3 in DNA: TGTGCCAGCAGTGTGCTTCGGGGGGGCCATGGCTACACCTTC.

The J gene is TRBJ2-7, the V gene TRBV18; no firm D call. V shed 6 bases and J shed 4 bases, with 16 bases lying between them. CDR3 length equals 14 residues. Per the germline V gene, CDR1 is KGHSH and CDR2 is LQKENI. CDR3 DNA: TGTGCCAGCTCGCCCCTCCGCAGTGAATACGAGCAGTACTTC. Protein sequence: CASSPLRSEYEQYF.

The chain employs TRBV12-1 and TRBJ2-7; no DNA check was done on the table's D call, TRBD2. TRBV12-1 is deemed a pseudogene. There are 16 residues in the CDR3. For the CDR3, the DNA is TGTGCCAGCAGCTTTAAACGGGGGAACTGCAACTACGAGCAGTACTTC. It is translated as CASSFKRGNCNYEQYF.

This chain uses TRBV7-9 with TRBJ1-3; TRBD1 matches at 9 bases. The V gene end was trimmed by 1 base and the J gene end by 2 bases; junction bases not matched to a gene: 0. The CDR3 loop spans 15 amino acids. Germline lookup yields CDR1 SEHNR and CDR2 FQNEAQ (reference sequence). The DNA of the CDR3 is TGTGCCAGCAGCTTAGGACAGGGGGCTGGAAACACCATATATTTT. Amino acids: CASSLGQGAGNTIYF.

This CDR3 reads CASVWNLPYEQYF. In DNA form, the CDR3 reads TGTGCCAGCGTGTGGAACCTTCCCTACGAGCAGTACTTC. This chain connects TRBV6-1 to TRBJ2-7; D is ambiguous. From germline, CDR1 is MNHNS and CDR2 SASEGT. The V end was cut by 8 bases, the J end by 2 bases, with 13 bases between. There are 13 residues in the CDR3.

The chain uses TRBV15 and TRBJ2-6; D may correspond to TRBD1 or TRBD2 (5 bases each). The CDR3 sequence is 18 residues long. CDR1 LNHNV and CDR2 YYDKDF come from the germline V gene (reference sequence). V was cut by 4 bases and J by 4 bases, with 20 bases left in between. The CDR3 here is CATSIRDLTLPGANVLTF. The DNA for the CDR3 is TGTGCCACCAGCATCCGGGACCTTACTCTCCCAGGGGCCAACGTCCTGACTTTC.